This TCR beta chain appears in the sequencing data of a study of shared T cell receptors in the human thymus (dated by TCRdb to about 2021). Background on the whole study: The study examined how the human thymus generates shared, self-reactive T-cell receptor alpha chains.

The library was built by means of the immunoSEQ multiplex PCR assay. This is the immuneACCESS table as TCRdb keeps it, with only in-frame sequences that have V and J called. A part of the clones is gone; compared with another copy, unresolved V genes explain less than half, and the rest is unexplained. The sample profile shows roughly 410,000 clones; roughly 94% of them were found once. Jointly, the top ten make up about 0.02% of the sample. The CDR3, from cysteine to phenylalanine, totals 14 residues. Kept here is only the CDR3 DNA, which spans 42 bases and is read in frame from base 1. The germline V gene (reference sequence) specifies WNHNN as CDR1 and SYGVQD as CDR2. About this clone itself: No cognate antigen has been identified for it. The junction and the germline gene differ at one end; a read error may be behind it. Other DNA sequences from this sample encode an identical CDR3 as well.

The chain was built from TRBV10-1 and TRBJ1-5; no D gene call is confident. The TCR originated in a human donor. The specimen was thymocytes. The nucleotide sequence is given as TGCGCCAGCAGTGAGGATACCGGCGATCAGCCTCAGCATTTT. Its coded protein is CASSEDTGDQPQHF.